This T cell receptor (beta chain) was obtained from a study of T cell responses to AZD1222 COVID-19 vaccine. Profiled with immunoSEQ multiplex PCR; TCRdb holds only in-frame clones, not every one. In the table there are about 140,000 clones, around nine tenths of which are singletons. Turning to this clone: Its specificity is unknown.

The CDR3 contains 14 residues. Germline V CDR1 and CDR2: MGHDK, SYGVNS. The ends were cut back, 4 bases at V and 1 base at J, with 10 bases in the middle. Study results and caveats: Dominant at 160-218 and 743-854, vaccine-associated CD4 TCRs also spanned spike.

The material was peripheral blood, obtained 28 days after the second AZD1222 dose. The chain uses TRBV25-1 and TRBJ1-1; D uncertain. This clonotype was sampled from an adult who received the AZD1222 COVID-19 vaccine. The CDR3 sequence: CASSGETQNTEAFF. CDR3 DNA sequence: TGTGCCAGCAGTGGAGAGACACAGAACACTGAAGCTTTCTTT.